This T cell receptor (beta chain) was recorded in a study of CXCR3-negative and CXCR3-positive naive CD8 T cells. Turning to the study itself: Across all libraries, TRB reads numbered approximately 140 million, with about 1.5 +/- 0.3 million in each library.

UMI-tagged TRB cDNA libraries were built via 5' RACE. TCRdb reprocessed the 5' RACE reads and stores each CDR3 protein as one record, lacking DNA. The repertoire table contains roughly 39,000 distinct CDR3 sequences. This CDR3 spans 14 amino acids. CDR1 MRHNA and CDR2 SNTAGT come from the germline V gene. The chain links TRBV6-4 to TRBJ2-2; TCRdb indicates TRBD2, and absent DNA this call remains unverified. The TCR sequence derives from a human donor in good health. Some clones in this sample may be carry-over from other donors' samples. Sequenced: memory CD8+ T cells from blood. The CDR3 sequence is CASTASGEAGELFF.